This T cell receptor beta chain was sequenced during a study of T cell changes during pregnancy in multiple sclerosis. The CDR3 sequence is 15 residues long. Germline CDR1 and CDR2: SGDLS and YYNGEE. Trimming at V came to 1 base and at J to 10 bases, leaving 10 bases not matched to a gene. Assay used: immunoSEQ multiplex PCR; TCRdb lists only in-frame clones, some missing. The sample yields about 39,000 clones, approximately 94% seen once. The receptor was isolated from a female donor with multiple sclerosis, enrolled in a pregnancy study. The chain joins TRBV9 to TRBJ2-1, with TRBD1 matching 8 bases. The input for sequencing was CD4+ T cells from peripheral blood mononuclear cells, taken after pregnancy. The CDR3 sequence is CASSVSGQGRGEQFF. The CDR3 DNA sequence: TGTGCCAGCAGCGTAAGCGGACAGGGCCGTGGGGAGCAGTTCTTC.